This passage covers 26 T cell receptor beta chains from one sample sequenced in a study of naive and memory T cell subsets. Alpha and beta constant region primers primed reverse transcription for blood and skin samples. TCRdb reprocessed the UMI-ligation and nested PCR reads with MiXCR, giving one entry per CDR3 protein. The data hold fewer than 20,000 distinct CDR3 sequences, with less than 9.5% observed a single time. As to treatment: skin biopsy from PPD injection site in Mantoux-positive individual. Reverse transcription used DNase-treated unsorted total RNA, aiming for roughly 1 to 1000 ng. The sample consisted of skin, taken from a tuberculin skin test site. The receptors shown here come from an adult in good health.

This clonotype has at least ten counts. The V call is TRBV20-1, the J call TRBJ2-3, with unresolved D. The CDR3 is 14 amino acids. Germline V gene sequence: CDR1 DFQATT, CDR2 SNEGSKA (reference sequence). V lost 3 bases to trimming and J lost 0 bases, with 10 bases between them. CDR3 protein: CSARKIGSTDTQYF. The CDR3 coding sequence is TGCAGTGCTAGGAAGATTGGAAGCACAGATACGCAGTATTTT.

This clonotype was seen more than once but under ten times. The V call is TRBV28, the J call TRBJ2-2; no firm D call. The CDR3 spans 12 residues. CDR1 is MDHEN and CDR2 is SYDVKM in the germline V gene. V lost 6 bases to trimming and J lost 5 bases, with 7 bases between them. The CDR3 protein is CASRDRTGELFF. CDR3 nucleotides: TGTGCCAGCAGGGATAGAACCGGGGAGCTGTTTTTT.

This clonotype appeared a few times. CDR3 DNA: TGTGCCAGCAGAAGACTAGCGGGGAACAACAATGAGCAGTTCTTC. It translates to CASRRLAGNNNEQFF. V is TRBV6-5 and J is TRBJ2-1; 11 bases align to TRBD2. Losses at the gene ends were 6 bases for V and 5 bases for J; bases not matched to a gene: 6. The CDR3 contains 15 residues. Germline V gives CDR1 MNHEY, CDR2 SVGAGI.

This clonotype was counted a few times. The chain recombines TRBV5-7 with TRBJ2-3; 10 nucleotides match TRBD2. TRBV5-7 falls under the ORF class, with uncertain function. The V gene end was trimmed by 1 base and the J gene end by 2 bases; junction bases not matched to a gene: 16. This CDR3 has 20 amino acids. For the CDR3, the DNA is TGTGCCAGCAGCTTGTGGCCTAGCGGGAGCGATCTGACGAACACAGATACGCAGTATTTT. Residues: CASSLWPSGSDLTNTDTQYF.

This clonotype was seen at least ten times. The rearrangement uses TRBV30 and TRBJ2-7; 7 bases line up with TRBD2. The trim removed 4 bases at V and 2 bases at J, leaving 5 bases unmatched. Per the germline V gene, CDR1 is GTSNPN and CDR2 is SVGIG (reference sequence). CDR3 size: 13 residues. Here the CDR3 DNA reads TGTGCCTGGACCGCGGGGGAGCCCTACGAGCAGTACTTC. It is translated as CAWTAGEPYEQYF.

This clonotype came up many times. CDR3 sequence (DNA): TGCGCCAGCAGTGAGCCGACAATCCTAGCGGGAGCGGAGACCCAGTACTTC. Translated: CASSEPTILAGAETQYF. The chain uses TRBV10-2 and TRBJ2-5; 10 positions match TRBD2. This CDR3 region has 17 residues. Germline V lookup: CDR1 WSHSY, CDR2 SAAADI. V gave up 2 bases and J gave up 5 bases; unmatched junction bases: 11.

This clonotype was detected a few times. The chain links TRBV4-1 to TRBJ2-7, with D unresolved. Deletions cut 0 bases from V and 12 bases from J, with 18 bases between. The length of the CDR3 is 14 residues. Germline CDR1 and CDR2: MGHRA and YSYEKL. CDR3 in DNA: TGCGCCAGCAGCCAAGATGGGTCAGGCCGTGGGCGGTACTTC. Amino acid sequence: CASSQDGSGRGRYF.

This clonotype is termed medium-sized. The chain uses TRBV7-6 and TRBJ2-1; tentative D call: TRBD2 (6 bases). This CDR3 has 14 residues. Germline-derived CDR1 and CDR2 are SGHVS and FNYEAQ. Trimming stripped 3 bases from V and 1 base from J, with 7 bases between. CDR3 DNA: TGTGCCAGCAGCTTTGCGGGGTCCTACAATGAGCAGTTCTTC. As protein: CASSFAGSYNEQFF.

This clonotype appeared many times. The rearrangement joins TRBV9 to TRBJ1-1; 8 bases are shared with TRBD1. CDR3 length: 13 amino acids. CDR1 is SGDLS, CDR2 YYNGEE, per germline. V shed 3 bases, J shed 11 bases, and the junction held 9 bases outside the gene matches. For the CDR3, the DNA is TGTGCCAGCAGCGACGGGACAGGTCCTACGGCTTTCTTT. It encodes CASSDGTGPTAFF. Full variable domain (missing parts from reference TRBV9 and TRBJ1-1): DSGVTQTPKHLITATGQRVTLRCSPRSGDLSVYWYQQSLDQGLQFLIQYYNGEERAKGNILERFSAQQFPDLHSELNLSSLELGDSALYFCASSDGTGPTAFFGQGTRLTVV.

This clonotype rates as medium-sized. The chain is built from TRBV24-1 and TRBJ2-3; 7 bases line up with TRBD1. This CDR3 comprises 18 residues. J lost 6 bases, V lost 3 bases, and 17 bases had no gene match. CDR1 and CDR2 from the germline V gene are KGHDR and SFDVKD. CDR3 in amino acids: CATSDPRQGRDPVDTQYF. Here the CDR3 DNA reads TGTGCCACCAGTGATCCTCGACAGGGACGGGACCCAGTGGATACGCAGTATTTT.

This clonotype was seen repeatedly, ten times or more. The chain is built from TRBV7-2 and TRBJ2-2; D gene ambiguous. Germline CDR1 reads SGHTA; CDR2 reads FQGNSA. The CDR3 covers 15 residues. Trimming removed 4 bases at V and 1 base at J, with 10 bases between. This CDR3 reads CASSSSVLNTGELFF. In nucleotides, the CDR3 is TGTGCCAGCAGCTCCTCGGTATTGAACACCGGGGAGCTGTTTTTT.

For the CDR3, the DNA is TGTGCCAGCTCACCACCCCCCGGACTAGCGGGGGGGAGTGGGGCCAACGTCCTGACTTTC. It encodes CASSPPPGLAGGSGANVLTF. The chain couples TRBV18 to TRBJ2-6; 15 nucleotides agree with TRBD2. The CDR3 contains 20 residues. Germline assignment: CDR1 KGHSH and CDR2 LQKENI. V gave up 0 bases and J gave up 3 bases; unmatched junction bases: 6.

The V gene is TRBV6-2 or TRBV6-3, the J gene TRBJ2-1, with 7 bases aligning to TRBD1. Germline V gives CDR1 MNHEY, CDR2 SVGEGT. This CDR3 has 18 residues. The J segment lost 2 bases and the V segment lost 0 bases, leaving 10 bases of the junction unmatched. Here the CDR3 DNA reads TGTGCCAGCAGTTACTCACAAGGCCGGGACAGCGCCTACAATGAGCAGTTCTTC. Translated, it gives CASSYSQGRDSAYNEQFF.

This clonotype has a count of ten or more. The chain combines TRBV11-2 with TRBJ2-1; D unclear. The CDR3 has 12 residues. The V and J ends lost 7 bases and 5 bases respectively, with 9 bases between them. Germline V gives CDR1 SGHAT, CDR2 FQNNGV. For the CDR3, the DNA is TGTGCCAGCACCCCCAAGCACAATGAGCAGTTCTTC. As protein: CASTPKHNEQFF.

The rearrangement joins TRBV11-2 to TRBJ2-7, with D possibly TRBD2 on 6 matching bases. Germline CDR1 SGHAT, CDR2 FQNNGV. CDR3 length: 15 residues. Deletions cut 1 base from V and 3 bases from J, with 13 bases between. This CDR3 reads CASSLVGGSYYEQYF. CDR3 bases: TGTGCCAGCAGCTTAGTTGGAGGGAGTTACTACGAGCAGTACTTC. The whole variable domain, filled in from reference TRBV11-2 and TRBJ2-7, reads EAGVAQSPRYKIIEKRQSVAFWCNPISGHATLYWYQQILGQGPKLLIQFQNNGVVDDSQLPKDRFSAERLKGVDSTLKIQPAKLEDSAVYLCASSLVGGSYYEQYFGPGTRLTVT.

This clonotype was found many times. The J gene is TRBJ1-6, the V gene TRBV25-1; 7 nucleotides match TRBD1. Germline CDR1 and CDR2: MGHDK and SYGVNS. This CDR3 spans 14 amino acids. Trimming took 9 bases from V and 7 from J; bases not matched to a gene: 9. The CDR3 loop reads CASHDRVGNSPLHF. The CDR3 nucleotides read TGTGCCAGTCATGACAGGGTCGGAAATTCACCCCTCCACTTT. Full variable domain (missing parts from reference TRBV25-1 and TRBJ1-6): EADIYQTPRYLVIGTGKKITLECSQTMGHDKMYWYQQDPGMELHLIHYSYGVNSTEKGDLSSESTVSRIRTEHFPLTLESARPSHTSQYLCASHDRVGNSPLHFGNGTRLTVT.

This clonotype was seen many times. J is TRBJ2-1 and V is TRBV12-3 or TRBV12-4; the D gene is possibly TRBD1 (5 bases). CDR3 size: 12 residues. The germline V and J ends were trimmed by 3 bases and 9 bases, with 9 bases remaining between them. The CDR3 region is CASSFRVREQFF. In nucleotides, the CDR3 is TGTGCCAGCAGTTTCAGGGTACGTGAGCAGTTCTTC.

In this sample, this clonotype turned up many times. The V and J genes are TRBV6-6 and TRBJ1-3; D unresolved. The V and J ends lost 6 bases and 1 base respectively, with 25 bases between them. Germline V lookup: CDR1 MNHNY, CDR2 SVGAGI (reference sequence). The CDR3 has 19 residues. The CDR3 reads CASRRLSTAAPPSGNTIYF. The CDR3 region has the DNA TGTGCCAGCAGACGACTCAGCACGGCCGCCCCACCTTCTGGAAACACCATATATTTT.

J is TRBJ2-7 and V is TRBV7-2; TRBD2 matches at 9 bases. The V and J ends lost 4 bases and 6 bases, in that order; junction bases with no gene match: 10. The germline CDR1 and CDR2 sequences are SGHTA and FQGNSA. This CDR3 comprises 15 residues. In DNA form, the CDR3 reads TGTGCCAGCAGCTCCCAATACGGGACTAGCATCGAGCAGTACTTC. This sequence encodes CASSSQYGTSIEQYF.

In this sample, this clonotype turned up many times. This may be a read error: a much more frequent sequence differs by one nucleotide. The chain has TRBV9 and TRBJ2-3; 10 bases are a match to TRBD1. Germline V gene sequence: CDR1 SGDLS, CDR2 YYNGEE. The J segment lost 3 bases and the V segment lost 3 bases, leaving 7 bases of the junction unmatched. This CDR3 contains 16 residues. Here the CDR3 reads CASSASRDRGTDTQYF. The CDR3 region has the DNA TGTGCCAGCAGCGCAAGTCGGGACAGGGGAACAGATACGCAGTATTTT. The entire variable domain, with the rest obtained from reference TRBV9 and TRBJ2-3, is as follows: DSGVTQTPKHLITATGQRVTLRCSPRSGDLSVYWYQQSLDQGLQFLIQYYNGEERAKGNILERFSAQQFPDLHSELNLSSLELGDSALYFCASSASRDRGTDTQYFGPGTRLTVL.

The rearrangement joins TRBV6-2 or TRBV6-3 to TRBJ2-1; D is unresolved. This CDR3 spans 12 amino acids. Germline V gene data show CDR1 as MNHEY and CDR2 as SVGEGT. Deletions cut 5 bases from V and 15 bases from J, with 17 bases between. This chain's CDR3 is CASSLHRAPGFF. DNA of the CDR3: TGTGCCAGCAGTCTACACCGGGCCCCAGGGTTCTTC.

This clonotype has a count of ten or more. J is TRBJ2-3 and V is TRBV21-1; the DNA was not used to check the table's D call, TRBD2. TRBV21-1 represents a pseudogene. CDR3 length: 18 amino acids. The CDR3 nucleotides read TGTGCCAGCAGCAAAGCCCCTCCGGCGGACCACTTCACAGATACGCAGTATTTT. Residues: CASSKAPPADHFTDTQYF.

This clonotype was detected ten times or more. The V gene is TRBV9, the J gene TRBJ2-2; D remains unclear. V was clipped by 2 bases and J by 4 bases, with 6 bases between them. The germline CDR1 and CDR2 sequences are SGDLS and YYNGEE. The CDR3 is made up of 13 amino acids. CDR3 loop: CASSVEPTGELFF. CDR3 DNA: TGTGCCAGCAGCGTCGAGCCCACCGGGGAGCTGTTTTTT.

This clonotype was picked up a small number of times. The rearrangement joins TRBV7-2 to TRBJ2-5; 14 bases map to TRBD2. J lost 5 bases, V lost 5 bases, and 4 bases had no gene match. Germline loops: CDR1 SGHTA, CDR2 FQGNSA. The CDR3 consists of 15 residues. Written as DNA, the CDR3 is TGTGCCAGCAGCAAGACTAGCGGGGGGGCCGAGACCCAGTACTTC. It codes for CASSKTSGGAETQYF. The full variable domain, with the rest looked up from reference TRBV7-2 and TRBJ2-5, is GAGVSQSPSNKVTEKGKDVELRCDPISGHTALYWYRQSLGQGLEFLIYFQGNSAPDKSGLPSDRFSAERTGGSVSTLTIQRTQQEDSAVYLCASSKTSGGAETQYFGPGTRLLVL.

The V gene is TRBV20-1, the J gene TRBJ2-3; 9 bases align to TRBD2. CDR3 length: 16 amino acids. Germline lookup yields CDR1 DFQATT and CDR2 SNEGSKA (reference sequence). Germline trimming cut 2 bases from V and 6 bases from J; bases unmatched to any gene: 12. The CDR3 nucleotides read TGCAGTGCTAGACACCCCGGACTAGCGAGGGCTGATACGCAGTATTTT. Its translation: CSARHPGLARADTQYF.

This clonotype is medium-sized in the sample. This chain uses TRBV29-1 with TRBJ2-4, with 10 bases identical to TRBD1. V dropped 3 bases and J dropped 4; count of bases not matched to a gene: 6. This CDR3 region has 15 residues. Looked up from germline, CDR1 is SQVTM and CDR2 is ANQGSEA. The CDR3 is CSVDSGTGVKNIQYF. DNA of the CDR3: TGCAGCGTTGATTCCGGGACAGGGGTTAAAAACATTCAGTACTTC.